Presented here are 24 T cell receptor beta chains from one specimen sequenced in a study of T cell responses to AZD1222 COVID-19 vaccine. The data were produced by immunoSEQ multiplex PCR, yet TCRdb's version contains in-frame clones alone and is incomplete. The sample has about 170,000 clones; over 90% are singletons. The sample consisted of peripheral blood, taken on day 0 of AZD1222 vaccination. The receptors were gathered from an adult in good health.

The chain joins TRBV29-1 to TRBJ1-4, with D hard to call. The germline CDR1 and CDR2 sequences are SQVTM and ANQGSEA. The V end lost 6 bases, the J end lost 7 bases, and 12 bases lay between the germline ends. This CDR3 region has 12 residues. The CDR3 DNA reads as TGCAGCGTGGCGGTCGGGAGTGAAAAACTGTTTTTT. Encoded protein: CSVAVGSEKLFF. Supplemented by reference TRBV29-1 and TRBJ1-4, the full variable domain reads SAVISQKPSRDICQRGTSLTIQCQVDSQVTMMFWYRQQPGQSLTLIATANQGSEATYESGFVIDKFPISRPNLTFSTLTVSNMSPEDSSIYLCSVAVGSEKLFFGSGTQLSVL.

CDR3 nucleotides: TGTGCCAGTAGTATTACGTGGAACACTGAAGCTTTCTTT. This translates into CASSITWNTEAFF. The chain combines TRBV19 with TRBJ1-1; D uncertain. The CDR3 totals 13 residues. CDR1 is LNHDA, CDR2 SQIVND, per germline (reference sequence). Trimming removed 3 bases at V and 1 base at J, with 6 bases between.

The chain has TRBV6-5 and TRBJ1-2; 9 positions match TRBD1. Germline CDR1 reads MNHEY; CDR2 reads SVGAGI. J lost 2 bases, V lost 7 bases, and 5 bases had no gene match. The CDR3 extends over 14 amino acids. In DNA, the CDR3 is TGTGCCAGCACCGAAGGACAGGGGAACTATGGCTACACCTTC. The encoded protein is CASTEGQGNYGYTF.

This chain connects TRBV5-5 to TRBJ1-3; D is undetermined. CDR3 length: 13 residues. Trimming cost V 0 bases and J 7 bases, with 8 bases left between them. Germline assignment: CDR1 SGHKS and CDR2 YYEKEE (reference sequence). The DNA of the CDR3 is TGTGCCAGCAGCTTGGGGGCCCGGAACACCATATATTTT. Its protein is CASSLGARNTIYF.

The chain recombines TRBV10-3 with TRBJ1-5, with 9 positions matching TRBD1. Germline lookup yields CDR1 ENHRY and CDR2 SYGVKD. This CDR3 has 15 residues. V trimming: 0 bases; J trimming: 4 bases; junction bases outside the gene matches: 1. The CDR3 protein is CAISESTGGNQPQHF. The CDR3 DNA reads TGTGCCATCAGTGAGTCGACAGGGGGTAATCAGCCCCAGCATTTT.

The rearrangement links TRBV10-1 to TRBJ2-2; no firm D call. Trimming removed 7 bases at V and 2 bases at J, with 8 bases between. The CDR3 sequence is 13 residues long. Germline CDR1 WNHNN, CDR2 SYGVQD (reference sequence). The CDR3 spells CASTNGNTGELFF. CDR3 DNA sequence: TGCGCCAGCACTAACGGTAACACCGGGGAGCTGTTTTTT.

The rearrangement links TRBV7-2 to TRBJ1-6; D unclear. Germline CDR1 is SGHTA and CDR2 is FQGNSA. The length of the CDR3 is 14 residues. Trimming removed 2 bases at V and 6 bases at J, with 8 bases between. This CDR3 is CASSLMTTNSPLHF. DNA for the CDR3: TGTGCCAGCAGCTTAATGACGACTAATTCACCCCTCCACTTT.

The rearrangement joins TRBV18 to TRBJ1-5; 8 bases are shared with TRBD1. The V gene end was trimmed by 2 bases and the J gene end by 7 bases; junction bases not matched to a gene: 16. The CDR3 spans 18 residues. CDR1 and CDR2 (germline): KGHSH, LQKENI. The CDR3 loop reads CASSPFESRLQGGQPQHF. The CDR3 DNA sequence: TGTGCCAGCTCACCATTCGAGTCGAGGCTACAGGGGGGACAGCCCCAGCATTTT.

The chain has TRBV13 and TRBJ1-1, with TRBD1 as a possible D gene (5 bases). Deletions cut 9 bases from V and 2 bases from J, with 13 bases between. CDR1 and CDR2 from the germline V gene are PRHDT and FYEKMQ (reference sequence). The CDR3 covers 13 residues. The CDR3 DNA sequence: TGTGCCAGTAGGAGGCGGGACAACACTGAAGCTTTCTTT. Translating it yields CASRRRDNTEAFF.

The chain carries TRBV4-1 and TRBJ2-7, with D possibly being TRBD2 (7 bases). Trimming removed 1 base from V and 5 bases from J, with 12 bases in between. Per germline, CDR1 MGHRA and CDR2 YSYEKL. The CDR3 covers 14 residues. CDR3 nucleotides: TGCGCCAGCAGCCAAGTCACGGGGGGCCACGAGCAGTACTTC. Translating gives CASSQVTGGHEQYF.

The chain has TRBV19 and TRBJ1-6; D is unclear. V was pared by 6 bases and J by 9 bases, with 12 bases between. The germline V gene encodes CDR1 LNHDA and CDR2 SQIVND (reference sequence). The CDR3 extends over 13 amino acids. As DNA, the CDR3 is TGTGCCAGTAGCCAAACCCAAAGTTCACCCCTCCACTTT. Its translation: CASSQTQSSPLHF.

The chain is built from TRBV6-5 and TRBJ1-4; possibly TRBD1 for D (6 bases). Between the trimmed V and J ends, which lost 6 bases and 5 bases, there was a span of 13 bases. Looked up from germline, CDR1 is MNHEY and CDR2 is SVGAGI. The CDR3 runs 14 residues. The CDR3 here is CASRLQGYNEKLFF. The CDR3 nucleotides read TGTGCCAGCAGACTACAGGGTTACAATGAAAAACTGTTTTTT.

The V call is TRBV12-3 or TRBV12-4, the J call TRBJ2-1; no clear D gene. The CDR3 runs to 11 residues. With 7 bases removed from V and 6 bases from J, the gap between germline ends came to 7 bases. The CDR3 sequence: CASMSPNEQFF. The CDR3 DNA sequence: TGTGCCAGCATGAGTCCCAATGAGCAGTTCTTC.

V gene TRBV6-4 combines with J gene TRBJ1-1; a weak D match, TRBD1 (5 bases). CDR3 length equals 17 residues. Trimming pared 0 bases from V and 3 bases from J, leaving 17 bases between. Germline-derived CDR1 and CDR2 are MRHNA and SNTAGT. The CDR3 bases are TGTGCCAGCAGTGACTCTAGGGGAGGTACGACGGACACTGAAGCTTTCTTT. Its protein is CASSDSRGGTTDTEAFF.

The sample holds one count of this clone. This CDR3 is CASSPGVSNQPQHF. The DNA for the CDR3 is TGTGCCAGCTCACCGGGAGTTAGCAATCAGCCCCAGCATTTT. The V call is TRBV18, the J call TRBJ1-5; D gene uncertain. Trimming pared 3 bases from V and 0 bases from J, leaving 6 bases between. CDR1 KGHSH and CDR2 LQKENI come from the germline V gene. The CDR3 length is 14 residues.

V is TRBV5-8 and J is TRBJ1-1, with 8 bases aligning to TRBD1. Germline V CDR1 and CDR2: SGHTS, YDEGEE. V trimming: 5 bases; J trimming: 4 bases; junction bases outside the gene matches: 7. The CDR3 is 14 residues long. CDR3 loop: CASRLTGVATEAFF. The CDR3 nucleotides read TGTGCCAGCAGGTTGACAGGGGTGGCCACTGAAGCTTTCTTT.

The V and J genes are TRBV15 and TRBJ1-2, with a weak D call TRBD1 (5 bases). Trimming removed 1 base at V and 3 bases at J, with 12 bases between. The CDR3 has 15 amino acids. CDR1 and CDR2 (germline): LNHNV, YYDKDF (reference sequence). The CDR3 nucleotides are TGTGCCACCAGCAGAGGCTGGGGGGGGGACTATGGCTACACCTTC. It encodes CATSRGWGGDYGYTF. The full variable domain, completed using reference TRBV15 and TRBJ1-2, is DAMVIQNPRYQVTQFGKPVTLSCSQTLNHNVMYWYQQKSSQAPKLLFHYYDKDFNNEADTPDNFQSRRPNTSFCFLDIRSPGLGDTAMYLCATSRGWGGDYGYTFGSGTRLTVV.

This rearrangement joins TRBV6-5 to TRBJ1-3; no clear D gene. Germline V gene data show CDR1 as MNHEY and CDR2 as SVGAGI. Trimming took off 7 bases at V and 5 bases at J, with 9 bases between the two ends. The length of the CDR3 is 12 residues. CDR3 loop: CASIGSRNTIYF. In DNA, the CDR3 is TGTGCCAGCATCGGCAGCCGAAACACCATATATTTT.

The chain links TRBV11-3 to TRBJ2-7, with a weak D call TRBD1 (6 bases). V shed 3 bases and J shed 2 bases, with 14 bases lying between them. From germline, CDR1 is SGHNT and CDR2 YENEEA. The CDR3 is 15 amino acids. The CDR3 sequence: CASSFPDSGPYEQYF. In DNA, the CDR3 is TGTGCCAGCAGCTTCCCGGACAGCGGTCCCTACGAGCAGTACTTC. The complete variable domain, with remaining parts taken from reference TRBV11-3 and TRBJ2-7, reads EAGVVQSPRYKIIEKKQPVAFWCNPISGHNTLYWYLQNLGQGPELLIRYENEEAVDDSQLPKDRFSAERLKGVDSTLKIQPAELGDSAVYLCASSFPDSGPYEQYFGPGTRLTVT.

The chain links TRBV19 to TRBJ2-1; the D gene is possibly TRBD2 (7 bases). The CDR3 covers 17 residues. Germline V gene sequence: CDR1 LNHDA, CDR2 SQIVND (reference sequence). V lost 5 bases, J lost 7 bases, and 24 bases lay in between. The CDR3, as DNA: TGTGCCAGTAGTCCTGACTTACTGGGGGGGCCGTGGAATGAGCAGTTCTTC. Its translation: CASSPDLLGGPWNEQFF.

The V gene is TRBV10-3, the J gene TRBJ1-1, with a possible D match to TRBD1 (5 bases). CDR3 length: 13 residues. Germline loops: CDR1 ENHRY, CDR2 SYGVKD. V was clipped by 5 bases and J by 5 bases, with 12 bases between them. The CDR3 loop reads CAISPGLGTEAFF. The CDR3 region has the DNA TGTGCCATCAGTCCAGGGTTGGGGACTGAAGCTTTCTTT.

The chain employs TRBV5-1 and TRBJ2-5; TRBD2 agrees at 7 bases. The CDR3 covers 15 residues. Germline CDR1 is SGHRS and CDR2 is YFSETQ. Trimming cost V 0 bases and J 5 bases; bases outside gene matches: 7. The CDR3 coding sequence is TGCGCCAGCAGCTTGGGTGCGGGGGAGTTTGAGACCCAGTACTTC. Translation gives CASSLGAGEFETQYF. Based on the CDR3 plus reference TRBV5-1 and TRBJ2-5, the full variable domain is KAGVTQTPRYLIKTRGQQVTLSCSPISGHRSVSWYQQTPGQGLQFLFEYFSETQRNKGNFPGRFSGRQFSNSRSEMNVSTLELGDSALYLCASSLGAGEFETQYFGPGTRLLVL.

The J gene is TRBJ2-2, the V gene TRBV11-2; 11 bases line up with TRBD2. CDR1 is SGHAT and CDR2 is FQNNGV in the germline V gene. The junction had 8 bases not matched to a gene; V was cut back by 4 bases and J by 4 bases. This CDR3 is built from 17 residues. CDR3 in DNA: TGTGCCAGCAGCTCCCGTAGCGGGGGGGCCGGCACCGGGGAGCTGTTTTTT. Encoded protein: CASSSRSGGAGTGELFF.

J is TRBJ2-7 and V is TRBV19; TRBD2 might be the D (5 bases). From germline, CDR1 is LNHDA and CDR2 SQIVND (reference sequence). This CDR3 has 14 residues. V lost 7 bases and J lost 4, with 17 bases in between. In DNA form, the CDR3 reads TGTGCCAGTACTCCAGCGGCCTCCTCATACGAGCAGTACTTC. Translation: CASTPAASSYEQYF.